This T cell receptor beta chain derives from a study of shared clonotypes between healthy human individuals. Here immunoSEQ multiplex PCR was the method, and the copy in TCRdb shows in-frame clones only, minus some. The data contain approximately 640,000 clones, about 78% of them singletons. CDR1 and CDR2 from the germline V gene are MDHEN and SYDVKM. The CDR3 sequence is 13 residues long. V dropped 2 bases and J dropped 6 bases, with 9 bases sitting between them. Sequenced: memory CD4+ T cells sorted from blood. Noted subset: CD45RA-negative fraction. This TCR came from a woman between 25 and 40 years old in good health. V gene TRBV28 combines with J gene TRBJ2-3; D may be TRBD1 (7 bases). In DNA, the CDR3 is TGTGCCAGCAGTTTAGCGGGACAGGATACGCAGTATTTT. Its translation is CASSLAGQDTQYF. The entire variable domain, with the rest obtained from reference TRBV28 and TRBJ2-3, is as follows: DVKVTQSSRYLVKRTGEKVFLECVQDMDHENMFWYRQDPGLGLRLIYFSYDVKMKEKGDIPEGYSVSREKKERFSLILESASTNQTSMYLCASSLAGQDTQYFGPGTRLTVL.